A selection of T cell receptor beta chains follows, all from one sample in a study of T cell repertoires in cytomegalovirus infection. TCRdb analysed the reads with MiXCR anew, one entry per CDR3 protein. Among about 530,000 distinct CDR3 sequences listed, about 25% were seen once. The sequenced sample was PBMCs. These receptors were collected from a human donor in good health (CMV status not recorded). Some clones in this sample may be carry-over from other donors' samples. Both conserved end residues are part of each CDR3. D genes are given only for firm matches. For some rows the clone size is stated as once, few or many, or as a class when expanded; others skip it.

v_gene	d_gene	abundance	j_gene	CDR3aa	CDR3nt
TRBV7-2	-	many	TRBJ2-5	CASSFQGGPGARETQYF	TGTGCCAGCAGCTTCCAGGGAGGTCCGGGTGCTCGTGAGACCCAGTACTTC
TRBV30	-	-	TRBJ2-3	CAWSVPGAPVDTQYF	TGTGCCTGGAGTGTACCAGGGGCCCCCGTGGATACGCAGTATTTT
TRBV7-1	TRBD1	-	TRBJ2-7	CASTATGAYEQYF	TGTGCCAGCACCGCGACAGGGGCCTACGAGCAGTACTTC
TRBV7-8	-	many	TRBJ1-3	CASSMNGNTIYF	TGTGCCAGCAGCATGAATGGAAACACCATATATTTT
TRBV7-2	TRBD1	few	TRBJ2-3	CASIRDRGPDTQYF	TGTGCCAGCATACGAGACAGGGGGCCAGATACGCAGTATTTT
TRBV7-9	-	-	TRBJ2-1	CASSYTLGNEQFF	TGTGCCAGCAGCTATACCCTTGGGAATGAGCAGTTCTTC
TRBV28	-	-	TRBJ1-1	CASSPHAGLTEAFF	TGTGCCAGCAGCCCACATGCAGGGCTCACTGAAGCTTTCTTT
TRBV5-4	-	few	TRBJ2-5	CASRMLGQETQYF	TGTGCCAGCAGAATGCTCGGACAAGAGACCCAGTACTTC
TRBV7-2	-	many	TRBJ2-3	CASTSASSTDTQYF	TGTGCCAGCACTAGCGCTTCTAGCACAGATACGCAGTATTTT
TRBV20-1	-	-	TRBJ1-5	CSASLQGGQPQHF	TGCAGTGCTAGCCTCCAGGGCGGGCAGCCCCAGCATTTT
TRBV11-2	-	many	TRBJ2-4	CASSELGVGGNIQYF	TGTGCCAGCAGCGAATTGGGTGTAGGGGGAAACATTCAGTACTTC
TRBV7-8	-	-	TRBJ2-5	CASSLGVTASNQETQYF	TGTGCCAGCAGCTTAGGGGTAACGGCCTCCAACCAAGAGACCCAGTACTTC
TRBV19	TRBD1	few	TRBJ1-5	CASSIVTGGSNQPQHF	TGTGCCAGTAGTATAGTAACAGGGGGCTCCAATCAGCCCCAGCATTTT
TRBV20-1	TRBD1	-	TRBJ1-6	CSARDKGTGDSPLHF	TGCAGTGCTAGAGATAAGGGGACAGGGGATTCACCCCTCCACTTT
TRBV9	-	-	TRBJ2-3	CASSVVPADTQYF	TGTGCCAGCAGCGTAGTCCCGGCGGATACGCAGTATTTT
TRBV7-8	-	many	TRBJ1-5	CASSPRDQPQHF	TGTGCCAGCAGCCCTCGTGATCAGCCCCAGCATTTT
TRBV28	-	-	TRBJ2-5	CVSSNLRVETQYF	TGTGTCAGCAGTAACCTCCGGGTAGAGACCCAGTACTTC
TRBV7-6	TRBD1	many	TRBJ1-4	CASKEAPGGNEKLFF	TGTGCCAGCAAGGAGGCCCCAGGGGGTAATGAAAAACTGTTTTTT
TRBV7-2	-	many	TRBJ2-1	CASSRDGQFF	TGTGCCAGCAGCCGGGACGGGCAGTTCTTC
TRBV10-3	-	-	TRBJ1-1	CAISESMGTEAFF	TGTGCCATCAGTGAGTCAATGGGCACTGAAGCTTTCTTT
TRBV3-1	-	-	TRBJ2-2	CASSQRGNTGELFF	TGTGCCAGCAGCCAACGAGGGAACACCGGGGAGCTGTTTTTT
TRBV25-1	-	-	TRBJ2-3	CASSESPPKDTDTQYF	TGTGCCAGCAGTGAATCCCCACCGAAGGACACAGATACGCAGTATTTT
TRBV20-1	TRBD2	-	TRBJ2-7	CSARGASGSSYEQYF	TGCAGTGCTAGAGGGGCTAGCGGGAGCTCCTACGAGCAGTACTTC
TRBV7-2	-	many	TRBJ1-1	CASSTRGNTEAFF	TGTGCCAGCAGCACACGGGGCAACACTGAAGCTTTCTTT
TRBV12-3/TRBV12-4	-	few	TRBJ2-2	CASSLIHGEGAHHGELFF	TGTGCCAGCAGTTTAATCCACGGGGAGGGGGCGCATCACGGGGAGCTGTTTTTT
TRBV30	-	once	TRBJ1-1	CAWSVSRQGKAFF	TGTGCCTGGAGTGTATCCCGGCAGGGTAAGGCTTTCTTT
TRBV6-5	-	many	TRBJ2-1	CASSQSGGNNEQFF	TGTGCCAGCAGTCAAAGTGGAGGGAACAATGAGCAGTTCTTC
TRBV10-3	TRBD2	-	TRBJ2-2	CAISGARGRGELFF	TGTGCCATCAGCGGTGCACGCGGGAGAGGGGAGCTGTTTTTT
TRBV12-3/TRBV12-4	-	many	TRBJ1-2	CASSDGPYGYTF	TGTGCCAGCTCGGACGGACCCTATGGCTACACCTTC
TRBV5-4	-	-	TRBJ1-3	CASRSERSGNTIYF	TGTGCCAGCAGATCTGAGCGCTCTGGAAACACCATATATTTT
TRBV3-1	-	-	TRBJ2-2	CASGQRGNTGELFF	TGTGCCAGCGGCCAACGAGGGAACACCGGGGAGCTGTTTTTT
TRBV6-1	-	few	TRBJ2-3	CASSVRGSETDTQYF	TGTGCCAGCAGTGTCCGGGGGAGCGAGACAGATACGCAGTATTTT
TRBV30	TRBD2	-	TRBJ2-1	CAWTVPPTSVGYEQFF	TGTGCCTGGACGGTCCCGCCGACTAGCGTAGGATATGAGCAGTTCTTC
TRBV12-3/TRBV12-4	-	many	TRBJ1-1	CASSFPRNTEAFF	TGTGCCAGCAGTTTCCCTCGTAACACTGAAGCTTTCTTT
TRBV9	TRBD1	once	TRBJ2-6	CASSLSTGLRSGANVLTF	TGTGCCAGCAGCTTATCGACAGGGTTACGATCTGGGGCCAACGTCCTGACTTTC
TRBV20-1	-	-	TRBJ2-6	CSARGGSGANVLTF	TGCAGTGCTAGAGGGGGGTCTGGGGCCAACGTCCTGACTTTC
TRBV6-2/TRBV6-3	TRBD1	-	TRBJ1-5	CASQDRGHQPQHF	TGTGCCAGCCAGGACAGGGGGCATCAGCCCCAGCATTTT
TRBV14	TRBD2	-	TRBJ2-1	CASSPRVAGPSNEQFF	TGTGCCAGCAGCCCCAGGGTAGCGGGGCCCTCCAATGAGCAGTTCTTC
TRBV6-2/TRBV6-3	-	few	TRBJ2-7	CASRPRVRTSEQYF	TGTGCCAGCAGGCCCCGGGTAAGGACAAGCGAGCAGTACTTC
TRBV12-3/TRBV12-4	-	few	TRBJ1-1	CATSTLENTEAFF	TGTGCCACATCGACTCTAGAGAACACTGAAGCTTTCTTT
TRBV7-2	-	many	TRBJ2-1	CASTKLGRTSYNEQFF	TGTGCCAGCACCAAGTTGGGGCGGACCTCCTACAATGAGCAGTTCTTC
TRBV4-3	-	few	TRBJ1-6	CASSLSRRLGTRPLHF	TGCGCCAGCAGCCTCTCTAGAAGGCTAGGCACTAGGCCCCTCCACTTT
TRBV7-6	-	many	TRBJ2-1	CASSLAPLSSEQFF	TGTGCCAGCAGCTTAGCTCCGTTGTCTAGTGAGCAGTTCTTC
TRBV7-6	TRBD2	-	TRBJ2-3	CASSSRTSPDTQYF	TGTGCCAGCAGCTCTCGGACTAGCCCAGATACGCAGTATTTT
TRBV2	-	once	TRBJ2-5	CASSGGTLAETQYF	TGTGCCAGCAGTGGGGGGACTCTGGCAGAGACCCAGTACTTC
TRBV27	-	few	TRBJ2-7	CASSSPSRNPREQYF	TGTGCCAGCAGTTCTCCTAGCAGGAATCCTAGGGAGCAGTACTTC
TRBV28	TRBD1	-	TRBJ2-6	CASSIGQGGFSGANVLTF	TGTGCCAGCAGTATCGGACAGGGGGGGTTCTCTGGGGCCAACGTCCTGACTTTC
TRBV7-8	-	many	TRBJ2-7	CASSPPIRLRNSFEQYF	TGTGCCAGCAGCCCCCCAATCCGACTCAGAAATTCCTTCGAGCAGTACTTC
TRBV9	TRBD2	few	TRBJ2-5	CASSVTGTSGSLETQYF	TGTGCCAGCAGCGTGACCGGGACTAGCGGGAGCTTAGAGACCCAGTACTTC
TRBV7-2	-	few	TRBJ2-6	CASSPRGANVLTF	TGTGCCAGCAGCCCCCGTGGGGCCAACGTCCTGACTTTC
TRBV7-9	-	-	TRBJ2-2	CASSLTGADTGELFF	TGTGCCAGCAGCTTAACGGGGGCGGACACCGGGGAGCTGTTTTTT
TRBV20-1	TRBD1	-	TRBJ1-5	CSAIGTGLNQPQHF	TGCAGTGCTATAGGGACAGGGCTCAATCAGCCCCAGCATTTT
TRBV7-3	-	few	TRBJ2-1	CASSLTAANEQFF	TGTGCCAGCAGCTTAACAGCAGCTAATGAGCAGTTCTTC